This TCR beta chain was captured by sequencing in a study of blood T cell repertoires in COVID-19. Study overall: The United States, Italy and Spain supplied acute and convalescent COVID-19 samples. In each case, the material was cDNA or gDNA derived from T cells, B-cell-depleted T cells, or PBMCs.

Patients in Seattle were enrolled during active infection, then followed longitudinally. This CDR3 is 20 amino acids long. The germline CDR1 and CDR2 sequences are LGHDT and YNNKEL (reference sequence). Trimming left V 0 bases short and J 0 bases short, with 21 bases between. As processed by the authors: Reference gene primer amplification gave estimated nucleated cell counts. TCRdb's table, derived via immunoSEQ multiplex PCR, lists solely in-frame clones and lacks some. V, J and clone size are those of that table, while D and trimming were read from the DNA. Of a few hundred thousand clones listed, 85% to 90% are singletons.

The sequence came from a woman in her sixties or seventies with COVID-19, enrolled during active disease. Source material: peripheral blood. The rearrangement uses TRBV3-1 (or the pseudogene TRBV3-2) and TRBJ2-1; a possible D gene is TRBD2 (7 bases). The CDR3 sequence: CASSQELGGGLSSSYNEQFF. DNA of the CDR3: TGTGCCAGCAGCCAAGAATTGGGCGGGGGCCTTTCGAGCTCCTACAATGAGCAGTTCTTC.